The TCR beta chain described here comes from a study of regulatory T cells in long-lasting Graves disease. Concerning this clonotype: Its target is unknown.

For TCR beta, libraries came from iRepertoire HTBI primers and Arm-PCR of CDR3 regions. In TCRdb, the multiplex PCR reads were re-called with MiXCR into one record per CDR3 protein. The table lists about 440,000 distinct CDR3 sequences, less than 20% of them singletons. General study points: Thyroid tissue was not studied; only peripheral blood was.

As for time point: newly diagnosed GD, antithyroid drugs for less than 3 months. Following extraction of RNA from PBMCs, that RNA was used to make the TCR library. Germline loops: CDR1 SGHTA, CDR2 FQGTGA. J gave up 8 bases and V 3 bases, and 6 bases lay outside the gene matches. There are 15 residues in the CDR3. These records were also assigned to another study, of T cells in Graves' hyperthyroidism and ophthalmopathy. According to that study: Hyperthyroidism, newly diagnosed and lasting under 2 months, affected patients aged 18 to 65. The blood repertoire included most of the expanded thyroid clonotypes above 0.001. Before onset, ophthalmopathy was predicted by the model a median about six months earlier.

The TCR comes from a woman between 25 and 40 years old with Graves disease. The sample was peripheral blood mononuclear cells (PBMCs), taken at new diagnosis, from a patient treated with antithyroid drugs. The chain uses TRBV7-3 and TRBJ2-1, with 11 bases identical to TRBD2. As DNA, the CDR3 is TGTGCCAGCAGCTTGACTAGCGGGATAGGGGATGAGCAGTTCTTC. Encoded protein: CASSLTSGIGDEQFF.